This TCR beta chain was obtained from a study of T-cell memory formation after mild COVID-19. Constant-segment primers served in 5'RACE that generated TCR alpha and TCR beta cDNA libraries bearing sample barcodes and UMIs. TCRdb called the 5' RACE reads again in MiXCR, with one record for every CDR3 protein. The sample lists roughly 280,000 distinct CDR3 sequences; less than 9.5% were seen once. About this clonotype: What it binds is unknown.

This CDR3 contains 15 residues. Trimming took off 0 bases at V and 5 bases at J, with 14 bases between the two ends. The study, taken as a whole, reports: A second wave expanding day 15 to 37 was CD4+-biased; contracting clones were balanced. Cross-reactive memory appears to have joined, as suggested by some responding clones showing up in pre-infection memory.

J is TRBJ2-7 and V is TRBV12-3 or TRBV12-4; tentatively, D is TRBD1 (7 bases). The sequence came from a man in his late teens or twenties who had mild COVID-19 (a few samples of this study predate the infection). Cell type and time point are not known. Input material: PBMCs or a T cell subset sorted from them (not recorded which). The CDR3 sequence is CASSLARRGAHEQYF. The CDR3 DNA sequence: TGTGCCAGCAGTTTAGCGCGCAGGGGGGCCCACGAGCAGTACTTC.